This T cell receptor beta chain appears in the sequencing data of a study of cytomegalovirus exposure and HLA in healthy donors. Study findings and constraints: HLA alleles showed associations with 15,000 to 20,000 TCR beta sequences in a later analysis, at a 0.05 false discovery rate.

V was clipped by 3 bases and J by 4 bases, with 13 bases between them. Per the germline V gene, CDR1 is LNHDA and CDR2 is SQIVND (reference sequence). This CDR3 spans 15 amino acids. With 60 Vbeta and 13 Jbeta primers, the PCR was carried out. Produced via immunoSEQ multiplex PCR; TCRdb's table is partial and in-frame only. This sample has nearly 300,000 clones, with roughly 88% found just once. Concerning this clone: Its cognate antigen is unknown.

Specimen: PBMCs. The gene calls are TRBV19 and TRBJ1-5; D not resolved. The clonotype comes from a man between 35 and 55 years old in good health and CMV-seropositive. CDR3 sequence: CASSMYSTFNQPQHF. The CDR3, as DNA: TGTGCCAGTAGTATGTACAGCACCTTTAATCAGCCCCAGCATTTT.